Below are 29 T cell receptor beta chains sequenced from a single sample in a study of cytomegalovirus exposure and HLA in healthy donors (dated by TCRdb to about 2017). The library came from the immunoSEQ multiplex PCR assay. TCRdb took over this immuneACCESS table, retaining in-frame rearrangements with V and J assigned. Such tables are incomplete; in checked studies, under half of the missing clones stem from an unresolved V gene, and the remainder is unexplained. Recorded for this sample are approximately 120,000 clones; just under 95% of them occurred a single time. Of the sample, less than 1.5% falls within the top ten clones. Sequencing used PBMCs. These receptors all come from a woman aged 18-29 years in good health and CMV-seronegative.

V usage is TRBV19 and J usage is TRBJ1-3, with 7 positions matching TRBD1. This CDR3 comprises 15 residues. V was clipped by 1 base and J by 2 bases; unmatched bases: 2. Germline loops: CDR1 LNHDA, CDR2 SQIVND (reference sequence). The CDR3 spells CASSIVGQTGNTIYF. DNA for the CDR3: TGTGCCAGTAGTATAGTGGGACAGACTGGAAACACCATATATTTT.

The V gene is TRBV6-5, the J gene TRBJ1-3; D gene uncertain. Trimming shortened V by 0 bases and J by 3 bases, and 9 bases separated the two germline ends. CDR1 is MNHEY, CDR2 SVGAGI, per germline. The length of the CDR3 is 15 residues. The CDR3 nucleotides read TGTGCCAGCAGTTACTCGGGAGGGTTTGGAAACACCATATATTTT. Encoded protein: CASSYSGGFGNTIYF.

The V gene is TRBV15, the J gene TRBJ1-2; D remains ambiguous. Trimming left V 0 bases short and J 4 bases short, with 24 bases between. Germline-derived CDR1 and CDR2 are LNHNV and YYDKDF (reference sequence). The CDR3 has 19 residues. The CDR3 nucleotides read TGTGCCACCAGCAGAGATCGCGGCCGTCCGATTTTTCCTGGCTATGGCTACACCTTC. Its protein product is CATSRDRGRPIFPGYGYTF.

This chain connects TRBV9 to TRBJ1-2; a weak D match, TRBD1 (6 bases). The CDR3 is 12 amino acids. The V and J ends lost 4 bases and 4 bases respectively, with 8 bases between them. Germline CDR1 reads SGDLS; CDR2 reads YYNGEE. CDR3 residues: CASSTGFYGYTF. Written as DNA, the CDR3 is TGTGCCAGCAGCACAGGGTTCTATGGCTACACCTTC.

V is TRBV30 and J is TRBJ2-2, with D perhaps matching TRBD1 (6 bases). Germline assignment: CDR1 GTSNPN and CDR2 SVGIG (reference sequence). Trimming left V 4 bases short and J 1 base short, with 10 bases between. The CDR3 covers 14 residues. CDR3 sequence: CAWTDRLNTGELFF. The CDR3 nucleotides are TGTGCCTGGACCGACAGGCTGAACACCGGGGAGCTGTTTTTT.

The J gene is TRBJ2-7, the V gene TRBV5-1; 10 positions agree with TRBD2. Germline loops: CDR1 SGHRS, CDR2 YFSETQ. J gave up 3 bases and V 3 bases, and 3 bases lay outside the gene matches. This CDR3 region has 14 residues. DNA for the CDR3: TGCGCCAGCAGCTCAAGCGGGAGGGTCTACGAGCAGTACTTC. It codes for CASSSSGRVYEQYF.

The chain carries TRBV5-1 and TRBJ2-7; 11 positions match TRBD1. After removal of 4 bases from V and 7 bases from J, the junction contained 7 bases not matched to a gene. Germline V CDR1 and CDR2: SGHRS, YFSETQ. This CDR3 region has 14 residues. The CDR3 region is CASSEGTGGNEQYF. In DNA form, the CDR3 reads TGCGCCAGCAGCGAGGGGACAGGGGGAAATGAGCAGTACTTC.

V usage is TRBV9 and J usage is TRBJ2-2, with TRBD2 matching over 7 bases. V lost 3 bases, J lost 4 bases, and 6 bases stayed unmatched. CDR3 length equals 15 residues. The germline V gene encodes CDR1 SGDLS and CDR2 YYNGEE. CDR3 amino acids: CASSAGAGVTGELFF. DNA for the CDR3: TGTGCCAGCAGCGCCGGGGCGGGAGTCACCGGGGAGCTGTTTTTT.

The chain couples TRBV6-6 to TRBJ2-5, with a possible D match to TRBD1 (5 bases). This CDR3 comprises 13 residues. CDR1 is MNHNY and CDR2 is SVGAGI in the germline V gene (reference sequence). The V end lost 5 bases, the J end lost 0 bases, and 7 bases lay between the germline ends. The CDR3 loop is CASSQGHQETQYF. The CDR3 DNA is TGTGCCAGCAGTCAGGGTCACCAAGAGACCCAGTACTTC.

The V gene is TRBV7-9, the J gene TRBJ2-3; 8 bases match TRBD2. Germline assignment: CDR1 SEHNR and CDR2 FQNEAQ (reference sequence). The ends lost 5 bases at V and 2 bases at J; junction bases unmatched: 3. The CDR3 contains 14 residues. The CDR3 spells CASSPGGVTDTQYF. CDR3 DNA sequence: TGTGCCAGCAGCCCGGGGGGGGTCACAGATACGCAGTATTTT.

The V gene is TRBV9, the J gene TRBJ1-2, with 8 bases matching TRBD1. The germline V gene has CDR1 SGDLS and CDR2 YYNGEE. The CDR3 extends over 15 amino acids. V dropped 3 bases and J dropped 7; count of bases not matched to a gene: 11. The CDR3 DNA follows: TGTGCCAGCAGCGCGGGAGGACAGGGTTTGGGTGGCTACACCTTC. Its protein is CASSAGGQGLGGYTF.

This clone was detected only once. The genes are TRBV5-1 and TRBJ1-2, with D tentatively TRBD1 (6 bases). This CDR3 has 16 amino acids. Germline loops: CDR1 SGHRS, CDR2 YFSETQ. Trimming cost V 3 bases and J 1 base, with 16 bases left between them. The CDR3 nucleotides are TGCGCCAGCAGCTCGAGTACAGGGAAGGATAACTATGGCTACACCTTC. This sequence encodes CASSSSTGKDNYGYTF.

The CDR3 nucleotides read TGTGCCAGCAGCCCCGCCCCAGGGGACGAGACCCAGTACTTC. Translated, it gives CASSPAPGDETQYF. V and J are TRBV6-4 and TRBJ2-5; D perhaps matches TRBD1 (6 bases). The germline V gene encodes CDR1 MRHNA and CDR2 SNTAGT. The CDR3 spans 14 residues. The V and J ends lost 6 bases and 5 bases respectively, with 16 bases between them.

The chain is built from TRBV9 and TRBJ1-1; no clear D. V was trimmed by 0 bases and J by 5 bases, leaving 14 bases between them. Looked up from germline, CDR1 is SGDLS and CDR2 is YYNGEE. This CDR3 is built from 15 residues. The CDR3 region has the DNA TGTGCCAGCAGCGTAGATCTGGGTTTCAGGACTGAAGCTTTCTTT. Residues: CASSVDLGFRTEAFF.

The chain uses TRBV5-1 and TRBJ2-3; unclear D gene. Trimming took 4 bases from V and 0 from J, leaving 9 bases between them. CDR3 size: 14 residues. The V gene's germline CDR1 is SGHRS and CDR2 YFSETQ. The CDR3 sequence is CASSPGRSTDTQYF. CDR3 in DNA: TGCGCCAGCAGCCCAGGTCGTAGCACAGATACGCAGTATTTT.

This chain joins TRBV19 and TRBJ1-5, with D possibly TRBD1 on 5 matching bases. The length of the CDR3 is 14 residues. Germline loops: CDR1 LNHDA, CDR2 SQIVND (reference sequence). V was pared by 6 bases and J by 2 bases, with 11 bases between. In nucleotides, the CDR3 is TGTGCCAGTAGAGAAACCAGGGGCAATCAGCCCCAGCATTTT. It encodes CASRETRGNQPQHF.

The V and J genes are TRBV7-9 and TRBJ1-2; perhaps TRBD1 as D (5 bases). This CDR3 region has 15 residues. V dropped 3 bases and J dropped 3 bases, with 14 bases sitting between them. Germline V gene lookup returns CDR1 SEHNR and CDR2 FQNEAQ (reference sequence). As DNA, the CDR3 is TGTGCCAGCAGCTTCTGGGGCAGCGAGGACTATGGCTACACCTTC. Its protein is CASSFWGSEDYGYTF.

The chain joins TRBV29-1 to TRBJ2-7; 7 bases fit TRBD1. The length of the CDR3 is 12 residues. Germline V gene lookup returns CDR1 SQVTM and CDR2 ANQGSEA. Trimming removed 5 bases from V and 4 bases from J; junction bases left unmatched: 5. CDR3 amino acids: CSVQETGYEQYF. DNA of the CDR3: TGCAGCGTTCAGGAGACAGGGTACGAGCAGTACTTC.

This rearrangement joins TRBV4-2 to TRBJ2-2, with 10 bases lining up with TRBD2. The CDR3 contains 16 residues. From germline, CDR1 is LGHNA and CDR2 YNFKEQ. The trim removed 6 bases at V and 7 bases at J, leaving 11 bases unmatched. CDR3 loop: CASRSRTSGYDGELFF. The CDR3 bases are TGTGCCAGCAGATCTAGGACTAGCGGTTACGACGGGGAGCTGTTTTTT.

This rearrangement joins TRBV11-1 to TRBJ1-4; 10 nucleotides match TRBD1. This CDR3 is built from 17 residues. J was trimmed by 2 bases and V by 4 bases; bases with no gene match: 7. The germline V gene has CDR1 SGHAT and CDR2 FQDESV (reference sequence). Written as DNA, the CDR3 is TGTGCCAGCAGCTCGGGACAGGGGAGTTGGACTAATGAAAAACTGTTTTTT. Amino acids: CASSSGQGSWTNEKLFF.

The chain is built from TRBV2 and TRBJ2-5, with D perhaps TRBD1 (5 bases). This CDR3 spans 13 amino acids. V was pared by 3 bases and J by 2 bases, with 7 bases between. The germline gives CDR1 SNHLY, CDR2 FYNNEI. The CDR3, as DNA: TGTGCCAGCAGTGACAGGGATCAAGAGACCCAGTACTTC. It encodes CASSDRDQETQYF.

This clone was seen only a few times. The chain is built from TRBV28 and TRBJ2-7, with 7 bases fitting TRBD1. There are 13 residues in the CDR3. The V gene's germline CDR1 is MDHEN and CDR2 SYDVKM. The V and J ends lost 7 bases and 3 bases, in that order; junction bases with no gene match: 6. DNA for the CDR3: TGTGCCAGCACCCTACAGGGGTTCTACGAGCAGTACTTC. Translation gives CASTLQGFYEQYF.

This sequence joins TRBV5-5 and TRBJ2-3; D call uncertain. V was pared by 0 bases and J by 2 bases, with 7 bases between. The CDR3 is 14 amino acids. Germline CDR1 reads SGHKS; CDR2 reads YYEKEE (reference sequence). CDR3 protein: CASSLGGYTDTQYF. The CDR3 coding sequence is TGTGCCAGCAGCTTGGGCGGCTACACAGATACGCAGTATTTT.

The DNA for the CDR3 is TGCGCCAGCAGCTTCGGCACTAGCGGGGCTCCTCTGCTCTACGAGCAGTACTTC. Encoded protein: CASSFGTSGAPLLYEQYF. V gene TRBV5-1 combines with J gene TRBJ2-7; 10 bases are shared with TRBD2. The germline V gene encodes CDR1 SGHRS and CDR2 YFSETQ. With 2 bases clipped from V and 3 bases from J, the junction kept 14 bases outside the gene matches. This CDR3 has 18 residues.

The count of this clone is one. The J gene is TRBJ1-1, the V gene TRBV29-1; 7 positions match TRBD1. V shed 6 bases, J shed 1 base, and the junction held 2 bases outside the gene matches. Germline lookup yields CDR1 SQVTM and CDR2 ANQGSEA. The length of the CDR3 is 12 residues. The CDR3 sequence: CSVDRENTEAFF. The CDR3, as DNA: TGCAGCGTCGACAGGGAGAACACTGAAGCTTTCTTT.

The CDR3 is CASSLSIGGLANYEQYF. CDR3 sequence (DNA): TGTGCCAGCAGCTTGAGTATTGGGGGACTAGCCAACTACGAGCAGTACTTC. V is TRBV5-4 and J is TRBJ2-7, with 9 bases matching TRBD2. CDR1 is SGHNT and CDR2 is YYREEE in the germline V gene (reference sequence). There are 17 residues in the CDR3. V lost 1 base and J lost 3; bases outside the gene matches: 11.

The chain employs TRBV6-6 and TRBJ1-2; TRBD1 aligns across 7 bases. Losses at the gene ends were 4 bases for V and 6 bases for J; bases not matched to a gene: 5. CDR1 MNHNY and CDR2 SVGAGI come from the germline V gene (reference sequence). This CDR3 contains 13 residues. This CDR3 reads CASSFRGAHGYTF. DNA of the CDR3: TGTGCCAGCAGTTTCAGGGGGGCACATGGCTACACCTTC.

DNA of the CDR3: TGTGCCAGCAGTCCGACAGGGTCGGGGGCAGATACGCAGTATTTT. Its translation is CASSPTGSGADTQYF. The J gene is TRBJ2-3, the V gene TRBV6-1, with D maybe TRBD1 (7 bases). The CDR3 consists of 15 residues. Germline CDR1 is MNHNS and CDR2 is SASEGT. V dropped 5 bases and J dropped 4 bases, with 16 bases sitting between them.

This CDR3 is CASTRGAGNEQFF. CDR3 bases: TGTGCCAGCACCAGGGGAGCCGGCAATGAGCAGTTCTTC. The gene calls are TRBV2 and TRBJ2-1; D might be TRBD1 (6 bases). The CDR3 spans 13 residues. The V gene's germline CDR1 is SNHLY and CDR2 FYNNEI. Trimming stripped 7 bases from V and 6 bases from J, with 13 bases between.